This T cell receptor beta chain appears in the sequencing data of a study of blood T cell repertoires in COVID-19. V lost 9 bases and J 0 bases, leaving 17 bases between the germline ends. The CDR3 has 16 residues. Germline V lookup: CDR1 KGHDR, CDR2 SFDVKD. Some clones are missing from TCRdb's copy, which holds only in-frame ones; the method was immunoSEQ multiplex PCR. Of 300,000 or so clones listed, 65% to 90% were seen once; the top ten hold around 4.2%. The TCR comes from a woman in her thirties or forties with acute COVID-19. Sequencing was carried out using PBMCs or T cells enriched from blood (not recorded which). This chain links TRBV24-1 with TRBJ1-3, with D perhaps matching TRBD1 (6 bases). The CDR3 region is CATFRTDSLSGNTIYF. The CDR3 coding sequence is TGTGCCACCTTCAGGACAGACTCCCTCTCTGGAAACACCATATATTTT.